The T cell receptor beta chain under discussion was sequenced for a study of patients and donors after allogeneic stem cell transplantation. The CDR3 is 16 amino acids. The V gene end was trimmed by 4 bases and the J gene end by 5 bases; junction bases not matched to a gene: 16. The germline gives CDR1 DFQATT, CDR2 SNEGSKA (reference sequence). MiXCR, run by TCRdb on the RT-PCR reads, gives a single entry per CDR3 protein. Among some 960,000 distinct CDR3 sequences listed, about a sixth were seen once. The V call is TRBV20-1, the J call TRBJ1-1, with 7 bases matching TRBD1. The sample was blood, either unsorted or a sorted T cell fraction (not recorded which). The TCR originated in a human donor who was either an allogeneic HSCT recipient or a stem cell or donor lymphocyte infusion donor (not recorded which). It is not recorded whose cells these are; they may come from a transplant donor. CDR3 bases: TGCAGTGCTAACAGTGCACAGGGGAATTTTCGGACTGAAGCTTTCTTT. Translating it yields CSANSAQGNFRTEAFF.